These 23 T cell receptor beta chains were all obtained from the same sample, sequenced in a study of siplizumab effects on memory and regulatory T cells. Profiled with immunoSEQ multiplex PCR; TCRdb holds only in-frame clones, not every one. The table lists 85,000 to 95,000 clones, 94% of them singletons. Sequenced input: non-Treg CD4+ T cells sorted from blood. These receptors came from a human donor in good health.

The V call is TRBV2, the J call TRBJ2-1; D not certain. Trimming stripped 9 bases from V and 2 bases from J, with 5 bases between. This CDR3 spans 11 amino acids. Per the germline V gene, CDR1 is SNHLY and CDR2 is FYNNEI. Here the CDR3 DNA reads TGTGCCAGTCGACCCTACAATGAGCAGTTCTTC. It codes for CASRPYNEQFF. Complete variable domain (other parts from reference TRBV2 and TRBJ2-1): EPEVTQTPSHQVTQMGQEVILRCVPISNHLYFYWYRQILGQKVEFLVSFYNNEISEKSEIFDDQFSVERPDGSNFTLKIRSTKLEDSAMYFCASRPYNEQFFGPGTRLTVL.

For the CDR3, the DNA is TGTGCCAGCCGTTCGGACATCTCTGGAAACACCATATATTTT. Its protein is CASRSDISGNTIYF. The chain employs TRBV2 and TRBJ1-3; the D gene is possibly TRBD1 (5 bases). Trimming left V 8 bases short and J 0 bases short, with 11 bases between. The V gene's germline CDR1 is SNHLY and CDR2 FYNNEI. The CDR3 length is 14 residues.

This clone appeared a single time. The chain recombines TRBV19 with TRBJ1-5; weak D call: TRBD1 (6 bases). The length of the CDR3 is 15 residues. Trimming shortened V by 7 bases and J by 0 bases, and 13 bases separated the two germline ends. Germline loops: CDR1 LNHDA, CDR2 SQIVND (reference sequence). CDR3 DNA sequence: TGTGCCAGTAAACGGGACAACGATAGCAATCAGCCCCAGCATTTT. This codes for CASKRDNDSNQPQHF.

The chain couples TRBV7-8 to TRBJ2-2; tentatively, D is TRBD1 (6 bases). The germline V gene has CDR1 SGHVS and CDR2 FQNEAQ. V was clipped by 2 bases and J by 6 bases, with 13 bases between them. The length of the CDR3 is 15 residues. The CDR3 bases are TGTGCCAGCAGCTTATTGGGACAAACACCCGGGGAGCTGTTTTTT. This gives the protein CASSLLGQTPGELFF.

The rearrangement uses TRBV6-6 and TRBJ2-3, with D hard to call. Germline assignment: CDR1 MNHNY and CDR2 SVGAGI (reference sequence). The CDR3 is 12 amino acids. The germline V and J ends were trimmed by 0 bases and 6 bases, with 4 bases remaining between them. The CDR3, as DNA: TGTGCCAGCAGTTACTCGATGGATACGCAGTATTTT. Translation: CASSYSMDTQYF.

The CDR3 nucleotides read TGCGCCAGCAGCCAAGATCTCAGTCTTCACGGCTACACCTTC. Translation gives CASSQDLSLHGYTF. J is TRBJ1-2 and V is TRBV4-1, with unresolved D. The CDR3 has 14 amino acids. Germline values: CDR1 MGHRA, CDR2 YSYEKL. V lost 0 bases to trimming and J lost 8 bases, with 13 bases between them.

This chain joins TRBV10-3 and TRBJ2-7, with 9 bases lining up with TRBD1. With 8 bases clipped from V and 2 bases from J, the junction kept 4 bases outside the gene matches. The germline V gene has CDR1 ENHRY and CDR2 SYGVKD. The CDR3 loop spans 13 amino acids. CDR3 residues: CAIADRGTYEQYF. The CDR3 nucleotides are TGTGCCATCGCGGACAGGGGAACCTACGAGCAGTACTTC.

The V and J genes are TRBV7-6 and TRBJ2-2, with unresolved D. CDR3 length equals 13 residues. Germline loops: CDR1 SGHVS, CDR2 FNYEAQ. Trimming took 0 bases from V and 5 from J, leaving 4 bases between them. The CDR3 region is CASSLAQTGELFF. The CDR3 DNA sequence: TGTGCCAGCAGCTTAGCCCAGACCGGGGAGCTGTTTTTT.

CDR3 protein: CASSRGRDMGEKLFF. The CDR3 DNA is TGTGCCAGCAGTCGCGGCCGGGACATGGGTGAAAAACTGTTTTTT. The rearrangement uses TRBV6-5 and TRBJ1-4; the D gene is possibly TRBD1 (6 bases). There are 15 residues in the CDR3. Between the trimmed V and J ends, which lost 5 bases and 7 bases, there was a span of 17 bases. Germline V gene sequence: CDR1 MNHEY, CDR2 SVGAGI.

The CDR3 DNA sequence: TGTGCCTGGAGTCAGTACCGGAATTATGGCTACACCTTC. This codes for CAWSQYRNYGYTF. The chain has TRBV30 and TRBJ1-2, with D uncertain. This CDR3 has 13 residues. Trimming cost V 2 bases and J 5 bases, with 12 bases left between them. Germline V CDR1 and CDR2: GTSNPN, SVGIG (reference sequence).

The chain recombines TRBV5-1 with TRBJ2-7; 14 nucleotides align to TRBD2. The CDR3 loop spans 18 amino acids. With V trimmed by 4 bases and J by 0 bases, 9 bases remained unmatched. Germline V gene lookup returns CDR1 SGHRS and CDR2 YFSETQ. DNA of the CDR3: TGCGCCAGCAGCGTAGGACTAGCGGGGGGCGTTAGCTCCTACGAGCAGTACTTC. Its protein product is CASSVGLAGGVSSYEQYF. Filled out from reference TRBV5-1 and TRBJ2-7, the complete variable domain reads KAGVTQTPRYLIKTRGQQVTLSCSPISGHRSVSWYQQTPGQGLQFLFEYFSETQRNKGNFPGRFSGRQFSNSRSEMNVSTLELGDSALYLCASSVGLAGGVSSYEQYFGPGTRLTVT.

This sequence joins TRBV27 and TRBJ1-2; 8 bases match TRBD1. J was trimmed by 8 bases and V by 4 bases; bases with no gene match: 12. The CDR3 sequence is 15 residues long. Germline-derived CDR1 and CDR2 are MNHEY and SMNVEV (reference sequence). Here the CDR3 reads CASSSQGTGGVGYTF. As DNA, the CDR3 is TGTGCCAGCAGTTCCCAGGGGACAGGCGGAGTGGGCTACACCTTC.

This chain uses TRBV2 with TRBJ2-5; 7 bases are shared with TRBD1. CDR3 length equals 15 residues. Germline V gives CDR1 SNHLY, CDR2 FYNNEI. Trimming removed 0 bases from V and 5 bases from J; junction bases left unmatched: 6. The CDR3 DNA reads TGTGCCAGCAGTGAAGCCAACAGGGGAAGTGAGACCCAGTACTTC. The encoded protein is CASSEANRGSETQYF.

The J gene is TRBJ2-1, the V gene TRBV29-1; D possibly corresponds to TRBD2 (6 bases). V was shortened by 8 bases and J by 2 bases, with 13 bases between the two germline ends. Germline V gives CDR1 SQVTM, CDR2 ANQGSEA. The CDR3 runs to 13 residues. The CDR3 sequence is CSTRDSAYNEQFF. Here the CDR3 DNA reads TGCAGCACCCGGGACTCCGCCTACAATGAGCAGTTCTTC.

The chain couples TRBV7-9 to TRBJ1-1, with D uncertain. CDR3 length equals 14 residues. The germline CDR1 and CDR2 sequences are SEHNR and FQNEAQ (reference sequence). Trimming pared 5 bases from V and 0 bases from J, leaving 10 bases between. The CDR3 spells CASSVGRVNTEAFF. CDR3 nucleotides: TGTGCCAGCAGCGTCGGACGGGTGAACACTGAAGCTTTCTTT.

The chain links TRBV15 to TRBJ2-5; 8 bases line up with TRBD1. Germline V CDR1 and CDR2: LNHNV, YYDKDF (reference sequence). The CDR3 spans 15 residues. The J segment lost 2 bases and the V segment lost 1 base, leaving 3 bases of the junction unmatched. In DNA, the CDR3 is TGTGCCACCAGCAGAGGCCGGACAGGGCAAGAGACCCAGTACTTC. This encodes CATSRGRTGQETQYF.

V is TRBV11-3 and J is TRBJ2-2; D is perhaps TRBD1 or TRBD2 (5 bases each). V lost 1 base and J 3 bases, leaving 15 bases between the germline ends. The CDR3 loop spans 17 amino acids. Germline CDR1 reads SGHNT; CDR2 reads YENEEA. The DNA for the CDR3 is TGTGCCAGCAGCTTAGGATTTGAGGGGCGATACACCGGGGAGCTGTTTTTT. Translated, it gives CASSLGFEGRYTGELFF.

CDR3 sequence: CASSEVEQGWGYTF. CDR3 DNA sequence: TGTGCCAGCAGTGAAGTTGAACAGGGGTGGGGCTACACCTTC. The V call is TRBV2, the J call TRBJ1-2, with 7 bases lining up with TRBD1. CDR1 is SNHLY and CDR2 is FYNNEI in the germline V gene. The CDR3 extends over 14 amino acids. After removal of 1 base from V and 8 bases from J, the junction contained 7 bases not matched to a gene.

As to this clone: Additional DNA sequences in this sample encode the identical CDR3. This chain links TRBV10-3 with TRBJ2-3; TRBD2 matches at 9 bases. Germline V gene lookup returns CDR1 ENHRY and CDR2 SYGVKD. The V gene end was trimmed by 9 bases and the J gene end by 5 bases; junction bases not matched to a gene: 3. There are 12 residues in the CDR3. CDR3 sequence (DNA): TGTGCCATTAGCGGGAGTGGAGATACGCAGTATTTT. As protein: CAISGSGDTQYF.

This clone has a handful of counts. V and J are TRBV7-9 and TRBJ1-1; 8 nucleotides agree with TRBD1. Germline CDR1 reads SEHNR; CDR2 reads FQNEAQ (reference sequence). The V and J ends lost 7 bases and 10 bases, in that order; junction bases with no gene match: 5. CDR3 size: 11 residues. As DNA, the CDR3 is TGTGCCAGCACCGGACAGGGACGAGCTTTCTTT. Protein sequence: CASTGQGRAFF.

V is TRBV10-1 and J is TRBJ2-5; D gene uncertain. Germline V CDR1 and CDR2: WNHNN, SYGVQD (reference sequence). Between the trimmed V and J ends, which lost 5 bases and 2 bases, there was a span of 12 bases. The CDR3 is 14 amino acids. CDR3 DNA: TGCGCCAGCAGTAAAGGTGGCCAGCAAGAGACCCAGTACTTC. This gives the protein CASSKGGQQETQYF.

The CDR3 protein is CASSLKGTSYGYTF. The CDR3 bases are TGTGCCAGCAGCTTAAAAGGGACTAGCTATGGCTACACCTTC. The chain is built from TRBV7-2 and TRBJ1-2, with D tentatively TRBD1 (5 bases). V was shortened by 2 bases and J by 4 bases, with 11 bases between the two germline ends. This CDR3 comprises 14 residues. Germline V gives CDR1 SGHTA, CDR2 FQGNSA.

V gene TRBV5-1 combines with J gene TRBJ1-2; no clear D gene. The V gene's germline CDR1 is SGHRS and CDR2 YFSETQ. This CDR3 has 15 amino acids. The V end lost 0 bases, the J end lost 0 bases, and 9 bases lay between the germline ends. CDR3 amino acids: CASSLDAATNYGYTF. As DNA, the CDR3 is TGCGCCAGCAGCTTGGACGCTGCGACTAACTATGGCTACACCTTC.